This TCR beta chain was identified during a study of low-dose radiotherapy and immunotherapy resistance in tumors. Turning to the study itself: A dose of 1 Gy per fraction every two weeks went to Cohort 2, totaling 13 Gy over 26 weeks. Aspirin was administered orally at 300 mg daily for four cycles, commencing on cycle 1 day 1.

With TRAV- and TRBV-specific primers, first-strand cDNA was made, covering the alpha and beta chains. TCR amplification ran 15 to 25 PCR cycles using constant-region and V-primer adapter primers. mRNA, after isolation, was amplified by in vitro transcription. TCRdb passed the reads through MiXCR, listing each CDR3 protein once. The sample yields 80,000 to 95,000 distinct CDR3 sequences, more than 8% seen once. Documented time point: before trial treatment. Those who qualified had advanced solid tumors (lacking tumor-infiltrating lymphocytes). V shed 0 bases and J shed 3 bases, with 8 bases lying between them. The germline V gene encodes CDR1 PRHDT and CDR2 FYEKMQ (reference sequence). The CDR3 length is 14 residues. This clonotype has a handful of counts.

The TCR comes from a male donor with prostate cancer. The chain recombines TRBV13 with TRBJ1-2; D unclear. The input for sequencing was PBMCs, taken before treatment. CDR3 residues: CASSLGRQHYGYTF. CDR3 nucleotides: TGTGCCAGCAGCTTAGGCCGGCAGCACTATGGCTACACCTTC. Using reference TRBV13 and TRBJ1-2 for the parts outside the CDR3, the full variable domain is AAGVIQSPRHLIKEKRETATLKCYPIPRHDTVYWYQQGPGQDPQFLISFYEKMQSDKGSIPDRFSAQQFSDYHSELNMSSLELGDSALYFCASSLGRQHYGYTFGSGTRLTVV.